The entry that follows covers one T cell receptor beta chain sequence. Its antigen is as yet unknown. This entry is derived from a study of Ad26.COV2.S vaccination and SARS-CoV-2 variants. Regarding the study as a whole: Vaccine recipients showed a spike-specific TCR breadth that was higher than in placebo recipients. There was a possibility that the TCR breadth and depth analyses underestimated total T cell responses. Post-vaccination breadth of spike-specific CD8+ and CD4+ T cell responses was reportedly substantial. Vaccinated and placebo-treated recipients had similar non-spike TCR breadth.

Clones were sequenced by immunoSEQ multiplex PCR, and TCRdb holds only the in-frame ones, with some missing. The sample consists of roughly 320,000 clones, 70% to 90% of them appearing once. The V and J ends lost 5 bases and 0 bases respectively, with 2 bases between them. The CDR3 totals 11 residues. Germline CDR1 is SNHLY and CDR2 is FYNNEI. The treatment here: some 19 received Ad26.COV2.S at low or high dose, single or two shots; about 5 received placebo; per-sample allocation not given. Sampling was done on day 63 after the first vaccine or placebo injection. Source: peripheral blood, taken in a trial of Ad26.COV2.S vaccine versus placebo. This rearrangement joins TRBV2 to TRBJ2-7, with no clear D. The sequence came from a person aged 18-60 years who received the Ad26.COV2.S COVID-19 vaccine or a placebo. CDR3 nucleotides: TGTGCCAGCAGTTCCTCCTACGAGCAGTACTTC. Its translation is CASSSSYEQYF. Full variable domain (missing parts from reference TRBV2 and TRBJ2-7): EPEVTQTPSHQVTQMGQEVILRCVPISNHLYFYWYRQILGQKVEFLVSFYNNEISEKSEIFDDQFSVERPDGSNFTLKIRSTKLEDSAMYFCASSSSYEQYFGPGTRLTVT.